This T cell receptor (beta chain) is from a study of human T cells and chemical hapten exposure. TCRdb recomputed calls from the RACE reads with MiXCR, one row per CDR3 protein. Found here are about 140,000 distinct CDR3 sequences, roughly 10% of them singletons; the top ten hold around 1.4%. Trimming took 3 bases from V and 8 from J, leaving 24 bases between them. The CDR3 consists of 17 residues. Looked up from germline, CDR1 is SGDLS and CDR2 is YYNGEE. The time point here: patch test 2, 6 weeks after DPC sensitization. Regarding treatment: therapeutic diphenylcyclopropenone sensitization with weekly scalp DPC. In this sample, this clonotype turned up many times.

This sequence joins TRBV9 and TRBJ2-1; D may correspond to TRBD1 or TRBD2 (5 bases each). The sample consisted of whole blood, taken in connection with sensitization to the hapten diphenylcyclopropenone (DPC). The source of this sequence is a woman in her forties or fifties with alopecia areata. Some clones in this sample may be carry-over from other donors' samples. CDR3 coding DNA: TGTGCCAGCAGCGCCGAGGGTCAGGTCCTTCTGGGGGATGAGCAGTTCTTC. Translated, it gives CASSAEGQVLLGDEQFF.